This TCR beta chain derives from a study of T cells in Graves' hyperthyroidism and ophthalmopathy. Study findings and constraints: Peripheral blood also featured most of the thyroid clonotypes expanded above 0.001.

The investigators amplified TCR beta CDR3 regions from RNA transcripts. TCR CDR3 underwent first-round RT-PCR with the HTBI primer set. TCRdb redid the calling of the multiplex PCR reads with MiXCR, one entry per CDR3 protein. The table shows around 600,000 distinct CDR3 sequences, with about 14% occurring only once. In regard to this clonotype: The antigen remains undetermined.

CDR3 size: 15 residues. Germline-derived CDR1 and CDR2 are LGHNA and YSLEER. V lost 2 bases, J lost 4 bases, and 6 bases stayed unmatched. The clonotype originates from a woman aged 45-59 years with Graves' ophthalmopathy. The chain combines TRBV4-3 with TRBJ2-7; 9 nucleotides agree with TRBD2. Sequenced input: blood. The CDR3 loop is CASSQLGLAGYEQYF. Written as DNA, the CDR3 is TGCGCCAGCAGCCAACTTGGGCTAGCGGGATACGAGCAGTACTTC.